This TCR beta chain was sequenced during a study of cytomegalovirus exposure and HLA in healthy donors. Background on the study: An earlier analysis identified 120 million or so unique TCR beta sequences in about 200 million T cells.

The CDR3 is made up of 14 amino acids. Germline values: CDR1 MNHEY, CDR2 SMNVEV (reference sequence). Trimming shortened V by 5 bases and J by 8 bases, and 18 bases separated the two germline ends. PCR used 60 Vbeta primers and 13 Jbeta primers. Here immunoSEQ multiplex PCR was the method, and the copy in TCRdb shows in-frame clones only, minus some. In the table there are around 160,000 clones, roughly 75% of which are singletons. This chain joins TRBV27 and TRBJ1-2; perhaps TRBD1 as D (6 bases). Sequences were obtained from PBMCs. This receptor was taken from a male donor in good health and CMV-seronegative. The CDR3 sequence is CASSRDRLVGGYTF. As DNA, the CDR3 is TGTGCCAGCAGTCGTGACAGGCTGGTCGGCGGCTACACCTTC.